This T cell receptor (beta chain) was recovered during a study of cytomegalovirus exposure and HLA in healthy donors. Study information: Earlier sequencing of some 170 million T cells yielded around 120 million unique TCR beta sequences.

This clone was observed a handful of times. PCR primers comprised 60 Vbeta and 13 Jbeta primers. TCRdb's table, derived via immunoSEQ multiplex PCR, lists solely in-frame clones and lacks some. Among around 130,000 clones, over 70% were seen once, and the ten largest hold about 1.6%. This clonotype was sampled from a woman aged 18-35 years in good health and CMV-seronegative. Sequencing was performed on PBMCs.

The CDR3 DNA follows: TGTGCCAGCAGCGTTCACAGGGACCTTCAGTTCTTC. Residues: CASSVHRDLQFF. The chain couples TRBV7-9 to TRBJ2-1, with D tentatively TRBD1 (6 bases). Germline V CDR1 and CDR2: SEHNR, FQNEAQ (reference sequence). Trimming took off 5 bases at V and 13 bases at J, with 15 bases between the two ends. The CDR3 is made up of 12 amino acids.